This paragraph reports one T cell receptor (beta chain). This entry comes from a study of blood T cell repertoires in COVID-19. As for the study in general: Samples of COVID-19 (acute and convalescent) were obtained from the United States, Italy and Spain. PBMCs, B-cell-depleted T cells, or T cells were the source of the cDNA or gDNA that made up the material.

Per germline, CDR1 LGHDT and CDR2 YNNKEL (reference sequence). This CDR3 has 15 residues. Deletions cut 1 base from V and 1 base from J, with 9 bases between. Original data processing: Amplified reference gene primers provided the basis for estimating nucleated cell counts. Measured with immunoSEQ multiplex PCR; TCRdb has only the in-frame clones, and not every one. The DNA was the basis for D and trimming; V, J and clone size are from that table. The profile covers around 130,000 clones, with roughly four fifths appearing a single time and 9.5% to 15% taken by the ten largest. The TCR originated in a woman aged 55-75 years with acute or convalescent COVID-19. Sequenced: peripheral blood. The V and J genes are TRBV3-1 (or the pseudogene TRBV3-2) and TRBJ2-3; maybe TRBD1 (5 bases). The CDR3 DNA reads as TGTGCCAGCAGCCAAGGACAGTGGGGCACAGATACGCAGTATTTT. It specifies CASSQGQWGTDTQYF.